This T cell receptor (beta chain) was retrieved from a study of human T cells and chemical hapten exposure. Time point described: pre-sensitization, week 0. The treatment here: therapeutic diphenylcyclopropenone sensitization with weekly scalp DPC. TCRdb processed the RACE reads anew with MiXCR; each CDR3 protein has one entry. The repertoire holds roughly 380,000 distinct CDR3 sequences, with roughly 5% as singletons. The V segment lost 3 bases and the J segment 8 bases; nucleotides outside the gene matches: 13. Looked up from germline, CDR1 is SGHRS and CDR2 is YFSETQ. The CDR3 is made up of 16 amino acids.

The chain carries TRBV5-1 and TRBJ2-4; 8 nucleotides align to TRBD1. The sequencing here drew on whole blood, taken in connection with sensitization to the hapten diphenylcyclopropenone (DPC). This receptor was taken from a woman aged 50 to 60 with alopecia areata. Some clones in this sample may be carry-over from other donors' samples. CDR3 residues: CASSSGQGQEGHIQYF. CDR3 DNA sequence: TGCGCCAGCAGCTCCGGACAGGGCCAGGAGGGACACATTCAGTACTTC.